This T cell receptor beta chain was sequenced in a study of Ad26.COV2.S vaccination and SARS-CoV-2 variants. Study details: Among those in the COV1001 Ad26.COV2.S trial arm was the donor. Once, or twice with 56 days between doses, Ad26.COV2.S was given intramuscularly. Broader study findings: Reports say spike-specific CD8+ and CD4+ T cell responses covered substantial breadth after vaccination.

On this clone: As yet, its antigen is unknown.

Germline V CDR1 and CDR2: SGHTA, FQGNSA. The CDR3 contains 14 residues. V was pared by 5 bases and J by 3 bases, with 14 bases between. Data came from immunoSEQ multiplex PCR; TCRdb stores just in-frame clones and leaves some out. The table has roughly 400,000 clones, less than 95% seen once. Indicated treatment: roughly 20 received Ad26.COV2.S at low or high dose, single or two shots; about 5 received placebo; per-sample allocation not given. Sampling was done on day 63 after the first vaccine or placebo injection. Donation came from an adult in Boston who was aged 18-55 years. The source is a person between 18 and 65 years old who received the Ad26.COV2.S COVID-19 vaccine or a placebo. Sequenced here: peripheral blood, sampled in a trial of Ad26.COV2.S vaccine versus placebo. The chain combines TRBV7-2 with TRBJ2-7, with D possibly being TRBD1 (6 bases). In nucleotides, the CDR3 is TGTGCCAGCAGCCCAACCGGGACAATCTACGAGCAGTACTTC. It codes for CASSPTGTIYEQYF.